Detailed here is one T cell receptor beta chain. Its antigen is still unknown. Use of 60 Vbeta and 13 Jbeta primers characterized the PCR. The repertoire was sequenced with immunoSEQ multiplex PCR; TCRdb's copy has only in-frame clones and lacks some. Among about 97,000 clones listed, 75% to 90% were seen once. This sample stems from a study of cytomegalovirus exposure and HLA in healthy donors. Notes on the study in general: When the data were analyzed later, several of the most significant clusters appeared to be linked to common viral pathogens. Presence/absence analyses assumed roughly uniform sequencing depth across donors, which may not hold.

Donors counted as nominally healthy when sampled, yet unrecorded immune exposures were likely. The V and J ends lost 2 bases and 6 bases respectively, with 7 bases between them. CDR1 is PRHDT, CDR2 FYEKMQ, per germline (reference sequence). CDR3 length: 13 amino acids. This sequence joins TRBV13 and TRBJ2-2; D is perhaps TRBD1 (5 bases). The sequence derives from a man under 40 in good health and CMV-seronegative. Sequences were obtained from PBMCs. The CDR3 sequence: CASSLKGPGELFF. The CDR3 nucleotides are TGTGCCAGCAGCTTAAAGGGGCCCGGGGAGCTGTTTTTT.